This T cell receptor beta chain was documented in a study of cytomegalovirus exposure and HLA in healthy donors. Findings and caveats of the study: Analysis performed later found 16,951 TCR beta sequences associated with HLA alleles at 0.05 false discovery rate.

Germline V gene lookup returns CDR1 SQVTM and CDR2 ANQGSEA. CDR3 length: 13 residues. Trimming removed 1 base at V and 5 bases at J, with 11 bases between. PCR was performed using 60 Vbeta and 13 Jbeta primers. Method: immunoSEQ multiplex PCR; TCRdb's copy keeps in-frame clones and lacks some. The data show approximately 150,000 clones, 60% to 85% seen once. This clone was observed a few times. Its specificity is not known. V usage is TRBV29-1 and J usage is TRBJ1-1; D is possibly TRBD1 (6 bases). The sample comprised PBMCs. The sequence came from a man aged 35 to 55 in good health and CMV-seropositive. CDR3 nucleotide sequence: TGCAGCGTTGAAGTGGGCACAGGGACTGAAGCTTTCTTT. The encoded protein is CSVEVGTGTEAFF.